Presented here are 23 T cell receptor beta chains from one specimen sequenced in a study of T cell clones after liver transplantation. Assay: immunoSEQ multiplex PCR; the TCRdb copy retains only in-frame clones and omits some. The sample lists roughly 16,000 clones, approximately 80% occurring once. The specimen was CD8+ T cells from blood, collected about 50 months after liver transplant. Receptors were obtained from a human patient who received a liver transplant. Some T cells may arise from the graft donor.

This clone has a single count. The chain uses TRBV28 and TRBJ1-2; D ambiguous. CDR1 is MDHEN, CDR2 SYDVKM, per germline. There are 17 residues in the CDR3. V lost 2 bases, J lost 3 bases, and 19 bases lay in between. The CDR3 DNA follows: TGTGCCAGCAGTTTACAGGACGGCCTCTTTGGGGACTATGGCTACACCTTC. Amino acids: CASSLQDGLFGDYGYTF.

The table lists this clone with a count of one. The V gene is TRBV4-1, the J gene TRBJ1-2; a possible D gene is TRBD1 (5 bases). The V end lost 1 base, the J end lost 0 bases, and 9 bases lay between the germline ends. This CDR3 region has 15 residues. Looked up from germline, CDR1 is MGHRA and CDR2 is YSYEKL. The CDR3 region is CASSQGGLANYGYTF. The CDR3 coding sequence is TGCGCCAGCAGCCAAGGGGGCCTAGCTAACTATGGCTACACCTTC.

This chain links TRBV7-9 with TRBJ2-7; TRBD2 might be the D (5 bases). Germline assignment: CDR1 SEHNR and CDR2 FQNEAQ (reference sequence). Deletions cut 5 bases from V and 2 bases from J, with 16 bases between. The CDR3 runs to 15 residues. The CDR3 reads CASSPDSPKAYEQYF. In nucleotides, the CDR3 is TGTGCCAGCAGCCCGGACTCTCCAAAGGCCTACGAGCAGTACTTC.

The genes are TRBV2 and TRBJ2-1; D gene ambiguous. Trimming shortened V by 6 bases and J by 5 bases, and 11 bases separated the two germline ends. The germline gives CDR1 SNHLY, CDR2 FYNNEI. This CDR3 spans 13 amino acids. The CDR3 sequence: CASRGSPNNEQFF. The CDR3 DNA sequence: TGTGCCAGCAGGGGGTCACCTAACAATGAGCAGTTCTTC. Filled out from reference TRBV2 and TRBJ2-1, the complete variable domain reads EPEVTQTPSHQVTQMGQEVILRCVPISNHLYFYWYRQILGQKVEFLVSFYNNEISEKSEIFDDQFSVERPDGSNFTLKIRSTKLEDSAMYFCASRGSPNNEQFFGPGTRLTVL.

The rearrangement uses TRBV11-1 and TRBJ1-1; D gene unclear. Trimming removed 1 base from V and 8 bases from J, with 14 bases in between. Germline assignment: CDR1 SGHAT and CDR2 FQDESV (reference sequence). The CDR3 has 14 residues. The CDR3 is CASSLVEDGTEAFF. The CDR3 DNA reads TGTGCCAGCAGCTTAGTGGAAGACGGAACCGAAGCTTTCTTT.

This clone has just one count. The rearrangement links TRBV4-3 to TRBJ2-3; no firm D call. The CDR3 extends over 12 amino acids. V lost 4 bases and J lost 8, with 10 bases in between. CDR1 LGHNA and CDR2 YSLEER come from the germline V gene. CDR3 sequence reads: CASSPISGTQYF. The CDR3 DNA reads TGCGCCAGCAGCCCTATTTCCGGTACGCAGTATTTT.

This clone was recorded once. This rearrangement joins TRBV28 to TRBJ2-1, with D possibly matching TRBD2 (5 bases). The V end lost 6 bases, the J end lost 1 base, and 10 bases lay between the germline ends. Germline CDR1 and CDR2: MDHEN and SYDVKM. CDR3 size: 14 residues. CDR3 sequence (DNA): TGTGCCAGCAGGGACTCCCTTTCCTACAATGAGCAGTTCTTC. This translates into CASRDSLSYNEQFF.

This sequence joins TRBV18 and TRBJ2-3, with a tentative D call TRBD2 (5 bases). This CDR3 is built from 16 residues. CDR1 and CDR2 from the germline V gene are KGHSH and LQKENI. The V and J ends lost 0 bases and 2 bases respectively, with 12 bases between them. The CDR3 here is CASSPPDSQFTDTQYF. DNA of the CDR3: TGTGCCAGCTCACCACCGGACTCCCAGTTCACAGATACGCAGTATTTT.

As concerns this clone: One junction end disagrees with the germline gene, perhaps due to a read error. V and J are TRBV7-9 and TRBJ2-7; D assignment may be TRBD1 or TRBD2 (5 bases each). Germline assignment: CDR1 SEHNR and CDR2 FQNEAQ (reference sequence). The CDR3 extends over 12 amino acids. The CDR3 is CASRKDRGDDNF. Written as DNA, the CDR3 is TGTGCCAGCAGAAAAGACCGGGGCGATGACAACTTC. Full variable domain (remainder filled in from reference TRBV7-9 and TRBJ2-7): DTGVSQNPRHKITKRGQNVTFRCDPISEHNRLYWYRQTLGQGPEFLTYFQNEAQLEKSRLLSDRFSAERPKGSFSTLEIQRTEQGDSAMYLCASRKDRGDDNFGPGTRLTVT.

The gene calls are TRBV27 and TRBJ1-6; the D is unclear. The CDR3 is 12 residues long. The ends were cut back, 6 bases at V and 0 bases at J, with 0 bases in the middle. Germline loops: CDR1 MNHEY, CDR2 SMNVEV (reference sequence). CDR3 sequence reads: CASSSYNSPLHF. The CDR3 nucleotides are TGTGCCAGCAGCTCCTATAATTCACCCCTCCACTTT.

J is TRBJ2-2 and V is TRBV7-6, with 7 bases that match TRBD1. Germline loops: CDR1 SGHVS, CDR2 FNYEAQ. The CDR3 consists of 16 residues. The ends lost 4 bases at V and 1 base at J; junction bases unmatched: 6. CDR3 in DNA: TGTGCCAGCAGCTCTCTACGACAGGGGAACACCGGGGAGCTGTTTTTT. This codes for CASSSLRQGNTGELFF.

V gene TRBV9 combines with J gene TRBJ2-2; D tentatively fits TRBD1 or TRBD2 (5 bases each). There are 13 residues in the CDR3. Deletions cut 3 bases from V and 5 bases from J, with 8 bases between. CDR1 SGDLS and CDR2 YYNGEE come from the germline V gene. The CDR3 region has the DNA TGTGCCAGCAGCGGTTGGGGGACCGGGGAGCTGTTTTTT. Amino acids: CASSGWGTGELFF.

This chain connects TRBV6-6 to TRBJ2-1, with D tentatively TRBD2 (6 bases). Trimming took off 2 bases at V and 8 bases at J, with 13 bases between the two ends. Germline values: CDR1 MNHNY, CDR2 SVGAGI (reference sequence). The CDR3 loop spans 14 amino acids. The CDR3 sequence: CASSYVRGGDEQFF. The CDR3 DNA reads as TGTGCCAGCAGTTACGTTCGGGGAGGCGATGAGCAGTTCTTC.

This chain joins TRBV5-4 and TRBJ2-5; D uncertain. In germline, CDR1 is SGHNT, CDR2 YYREEE (reference sequence). The V gene lost 5 bases and the J gene lost 4 bases, with 6 bases spanning the gap. The CDR3 has 11 amino acids. The CDR3 here is CASSTGETQYF. CDR3 DNA sequence: TGTGCCAGCAGTACGGGAGAGACCCAGTACTTC.

The rearrangement links TRBV5-1 to TRBJ2-7; D may correspond to TRBD1 or TRBD2 (5 bases each). CDR3 length: 17 residues. Looked up from germline, CDR1 is SGHRS and CDR2 is YFSETQ. The ends were cut back, 2 bases at V and 2 bases at J, with 20 bases in the middle. CDR3 residues: CASSFSFSGTATYEQYF. CDR3 nucleotides: TGCGCCAGCAGCTTTTCTTTTTCAGGGACCGCTACCTACGAGCAGTACTTC.

This clone is a singleton in its sample. The chain recombines TRBV6-1 with TRBJ2-2, with TRBD2 matching 7 bases. The germline gives CDR1 MNHNS, CDR2 SASEGT. The ends lost 8 bases at V and 4 bases at J; junction bases unmatched: 7. The CDR3 extends over 14 amino acids. Here the CDR3 DNA reads TGTGCCAGCCAAGGACTAGTCGGCACCGGGGAGCTGTTTTTT. Translation gives CASQGLVGTGELFF.

V usage is TRBV9 and J usage is TRBJ2-5; D ambiguous. Between the trimmed V and J ends, which lost 1 base and 5 bases, there was a span of 9 bases. CDR1 SGDLS and CDR2 YYNGEE come from the germline V gene. The CDR3 consists of 13 residues. CDR3 coding DNA: TGTGCCAGCAGCGTAAAGGTGCGGGAGACCCAGTACTTC. It translates to CASSVKVRETQYF.

The chain joins TRBV4-3 to TRBJ2-3; TRBD2 might be the D (6 bases). V shed 0 bases and J shed 6 bases, with 16 bases lying between them. CDR3 length: 16 residues. Germline CDR1 LGHNA, CDR2 YSLEER. The CDR3 nucleotides read TGCGCCAGCAGCCAAGAATTTTCGCGGGAAGGGGATACGCAGTATTTT. Residues: CASSQEFSREGDTQYF.

The chain uses TRBV7-2 and TRBJ1-2, with D possibly being TRBD1 (5 bases). Trimming pared 0 bases from V and 2 bases from J, leaving 10 bases between. The CDR3 totals 15 residues. Germline V CDR1 and CDR2: SGHTA, FQGNSA. CDR3 residues: CASSLALRGNYGYTF. As DNA, the CDR3 is TGTGCCAGCAGCTTAGCTCTTAGGGGCAACTATGGCTACACCTTC.

This clone was picked up a small number of times. The rearrangement joins TRBV6-6 to TRBJ1-6, with a possible D match to TRBD1 (5 bases). The germline CDR1 and CDR2 sequences are MNHNY and SVGAGI (reference sequence). CDR3 size: 16 residues. V lost 0 bases and J 15 bases, leaving 21 bases between the germline ends. CDR3 amino acids: CASSYSMQGPIVNLHF. CDR3 DNA sequence: TGTGCCAGCAGTTACTCGATGCAGGGCCCCATCGTCAACCTCCACTTT.

The rearrangement uses TRBV4-1 and TRBJ2-7, with TRBD1 as a possible D gene (7 bases). Germline V gives CDR1 MGHRA, CDR2 YSYEKL. The V gene lost 1 base and the J gene lost 5 bases, with 21 bases spanning the gap. There are 17 residues in the CDR3. This chain's CDR3 is CASSQGPGGSLVDEQYF. DNA of the CDR3: TGCGCCAGCAGCCAAGGCCCAGGGGGGTCCTTGGTCGACGAGCAGTACTTC.

The V call is TRBV27, the J call TRBJ2-7; a weak D match, TRBD1 (5 bases). Between the trimmed V and J ends, which lost 9 bases and 0 bases, there was a span of 9 bases. Germline V lookup: CDR1 MNHEY, CDR2 SMNVEV (reference sequence). The CDR3 loop spans 12 amino acids. The CDR3 DNA reads as TGTGCCAGTGGACACAACTCCTACGAGCAGTACTTC. Translated, it gives CASGHNSYEQYF.

V and J are TRBV29-1 and TRBJ2-7; no clear D. In germline, CDR1 is SQVTM, CDR2 ANQGSEA. V lost 6 bases, J lost 5 bases, and 11 bases lay in between. The CDR3 runs 11 residues. This CDR3 reads CSVPILDEQYF. In DNA, the CDR3 is TGCAGCGTGCCCATTCTTGACGAGCAGTACTTC.